A single sample is the source of the 12 T cell receptor beta chains below, sequenced in a study of T cell responses to AZD1222 COVID-19 vaccine. Some clones are missing from TCRdb's copy, which holds only in-frame ones; the method was immunoSEQ multiplex PCR. The sample yields about 96,000 clones, roughly 90% seen once. Sample: peripheral blood, taken on day 0 of AZD1222 vaccination. These receptors were taken from an adult in good health.

The sample holds one count of this clone. The rearrangement joins TRBV4-1 to TRBJ1-6; D gene unclear. CDR3 length equals 13 residues. The V and J ends lost 5 bases and 8 bases respectively, with 10 bases between them. Germline lookup yields CDR1 MGHRA and CDR2 YSYEKL. CDR3 loop: CASSDPMYSPLHF. The DNA for the CDR3 is TGCGCCAGCAGCGACCCGATGTATTCACCCCTCCACTTT.

This sequence joins TRBV15 and TRBJ2-7; D may be TRBD1 (5 bases). The V end lost 8 bases, the J end lost 6 bases, and 14 bases lay between the germline ends. The germline V gene encodes CDR1 LNHNV and CDR2 YYDKDF (reference sequence). CDR3 size: 12 residues. The CDR3 sequence: CATVRDQGEQYF. In DNA form, the CDR3 reads TGTGCCACCGTCAGGGATCAGGGCGAGCAGTACTTC.

This rearrangement joins TRBV7-9 to TRBJ2-2; D call uncertain. Trimming cost V 1 base and J 3 bases, with 15 bases left between them. Germline V lookup: CDR1 SEHNR, CDR2 FQNEAQ (reference sequence). The CDR3 extends over 17 amino acids. The CDR3 is CASSLVGSAVYTGELFF. The CDR3 DNA sequence: TGTGCCAGCAGCTTAGTAGGTAGTGCGGTCTACACCGGGGAGCTGTTTTTT.

This rearrangement joins TRBV7-9 to TRBJ2-1, with 10 bases matching TRBD2. The V gene's germline CDR1 is SEHNR and CDR2 FQNEAQ (reference sequence). The CDR3 has 12 amino acids. Trimming at V came to 6 bases and at J to 13 bases, leaving 6 bases not matched to a gene. CDR3 region: CASSLGTSAQFF. The CDR3 DNA is TGTGCCAGCAGTCTCGGGACTAGCGCCCAGTTCTTC.

The chain has TRBV6-2 or TRBV6-3 and TRBJ2-3; unclear D gene. CDR1 and CDR2 (germline): MNHEY, SVGEGT. CDR3 length equals 16 residues. The V end was cut by 0 bases, the J end by 5 bases, with 15 bases between. CDR3 amino acids: CASSYSSRAAGDTQYF. The CDR3 DNA reads as TGTGCCAGCAGTTACTCGTCGCGCGCCGCCGGAGATACGCAGTATTTT.

The chain is built from TRBV18 and TRBJ1-2; TRBD1 matches 7 bases. This CDR3 comprises 13 residues. Germline CDR1 is KGHSH and CDR2 is LQKENI. V lost 5 bases, J lost 4 bases, and 4 bases stayed unmatched. The CDR3 loop is CASSGQDPYGYTF. Here the CDR3 DNA reads TGTGCCAGCTCAGGACAGGATCCCTATGGCTACACCTTC.

This chain connects TRBV29-1 to TRBJ2-7, with 7 positions matching TRBD1. This CDR3 is built from 12 residues. Germline values: CDR1 SQVTM, CDR2 ANQGSEA. Losses at the gene ends were 7 bases for V and 1 base for J; bases not matched to a gene: 4. DNA for the CDR3: TGCAGCGCGAGACAGGGTTCCTACGAGCAGTACTTC. This encodes CSARQGSYEQYF.

The chain combines TRBV7-9 with TRBJ2-7; D is uncertain. The germline V gene has CDR1 SEHNR and CDR2 FQNEAQ (reference sequence). This CDR3 is built from 12 residues. V lost 4 bases to trimming and J lost 5 bases, with 9 bases between them. The CDR3 is CASSSVPNEQYF. In DNA, the CDR3 is TGTGCCAGCAGCTCAGTTCCTAACGAGCAGTACTTC.

V is TRBV27 and J is TRBJ2-5; D is possibly TRBD1 or TRBD2 (5 bases each). Germline V gene data show CDR1 as MNHEY and CDR2 as SMNVEV (reference sequence). Trimming shortened V by 6 bases and J by 4 bases, and 15 bases separated the two germline ends. The CDR3 sequence is 14 residues long. The CDR3 DNA sequence: TGTGCCAGCAGCTCGGGGCCAGGGTCAGAGACCCAGTACTTC. Protein product: CASSSGPGSETQYF.

The chain combines TRBV7-9 with TRBJ2-5, with 7 bases matching TRBD2. The junction had 4 bases not matched to a gene; V was cut back by 4 bases and J by 5 bases. Germline V CDR1 and CDR2: SEHNR, FQNEAQ (reference sequence). The CDR3 sequence is 13 residues long. The DNA of the CDR3 is TGTGCCAGCAGCTGGGGGGGTGAGGAGACCCAGTACTTC. Its protein is CASSWGGEETQYF.

The chain uses TRBV18 and TRBJ1-1; TRBD1 agrees at 9 bases. The V gene end was trimmed by 3 bases and the J gene end by 7 bases; junction bases not matched to a gene: 3. The CDR3 is made up of 13 amino acids. Looked up from germline, CDR1 is KGHSH and CDR2 is LQKENI. The CDR3 DNA reads as TGTGCCAGCTCACCGACAGGGGGTATTGAAGCTTTCTTT. Encoded protein: CASSPTGGIEAFF.

The gene calls are TRBV23-1 and TRBJ2-7; no clear D. TRBV23-1 carries the ORF label, with uncertain function. Trimming shortened V by 0 bases and J by 3 bases, and 9 bases separated the two germline ends. The CDR3 is 14 residues long. The CDR3 region is CASSQSSLHYEQYF. CDR3 in DNA: TGCGCCAGCAGTCAATCTTCTTTACACTACGAGCAGTACTTC.